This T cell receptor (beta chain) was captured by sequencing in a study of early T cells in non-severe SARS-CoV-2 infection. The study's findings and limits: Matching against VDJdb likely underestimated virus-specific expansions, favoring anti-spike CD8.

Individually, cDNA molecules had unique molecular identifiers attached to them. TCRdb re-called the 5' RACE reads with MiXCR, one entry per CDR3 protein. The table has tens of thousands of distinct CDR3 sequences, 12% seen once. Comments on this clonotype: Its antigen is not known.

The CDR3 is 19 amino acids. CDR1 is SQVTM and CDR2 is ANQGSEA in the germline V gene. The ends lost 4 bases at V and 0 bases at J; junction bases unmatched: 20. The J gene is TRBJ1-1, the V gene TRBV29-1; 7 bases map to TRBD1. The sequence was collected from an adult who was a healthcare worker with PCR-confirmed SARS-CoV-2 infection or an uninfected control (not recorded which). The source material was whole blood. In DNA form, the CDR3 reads TGCAGCGTTGGACCGGCGGGGAGACAGGGCGGGCGGATGAACACTGAAGCTTTCTTT. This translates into CSVGPAGRQGGRMNTEAFF. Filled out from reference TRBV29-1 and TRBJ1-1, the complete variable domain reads SAVISQKPSRDICQRGTSLTIQCQVDSQVTMMFWYRQQPGQSLTLIATANQGSEATYESGFVIDKFPISRPNLTFSTLTVSNMSPEDSSIYLCSVGPAGRQGGRMNTEAFFGQGTRLTVV.